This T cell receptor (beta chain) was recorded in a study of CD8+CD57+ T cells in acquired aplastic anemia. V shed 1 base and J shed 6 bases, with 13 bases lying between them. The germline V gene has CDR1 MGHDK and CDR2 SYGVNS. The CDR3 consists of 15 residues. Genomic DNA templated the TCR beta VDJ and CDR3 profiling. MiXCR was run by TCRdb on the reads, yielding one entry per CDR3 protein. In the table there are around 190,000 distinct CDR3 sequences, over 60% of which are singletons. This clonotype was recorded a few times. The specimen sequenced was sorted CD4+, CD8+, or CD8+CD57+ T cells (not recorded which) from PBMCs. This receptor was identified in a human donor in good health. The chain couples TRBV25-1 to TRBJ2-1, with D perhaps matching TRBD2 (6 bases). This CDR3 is CASSEWRTTSNEQFF. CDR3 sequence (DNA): TGTGCCAGCAGTGAATGGAGGACTACAAGCAATGAGCAGTTCTTC.